This T cell receptor (beta chain) was documented in a study of shared clonotypes between healthy human individuals. Naive CD8 cells lacked CD45RO and underwent positive selection for CCR7, leaving out terminally differentiated effector memory CD45RA+ cells. The CDR3 consists of 14 residues. Germline V CDR1 and CDR2: LGHNA, YSLEER. Trimming left V 0 bases short and J 2 bases short, with 8 bases between. This clone was picked up one time. The table came from immunoSEQ multiplex PCR; TCRdb's copy has only in-frame clones and leaves some out. The sample lists nearly 2 million clones, about 95% occurring once.

This sequence joins TRBV4-3 and TRBJ2-7, with no clear D. This clonotype was obtained from a man between 18 and 29 years old in good health. Specimen: naive CD8+ T cells sorted from blood. CDR3: CASSQDGPPYEQYF. As DNA, the CDR3 is TGCGCCAGCAGCCAAGATGGGCCACCCTACGAGCAGTACTTC.